The entry that follows covers one TCR beta chain sequence. This sample was taken from a study of blood T cell repertoires in COVID-19. Looking at the study overall: Specimens from acute and convalescent COVID-19 originated in the United States, Italy and Spain.

Cohorts were determined from participant-reported clinical history. V shed 6 bases and J 12 bases; nucleotides not matched to a gene: 17. Germline V gene sequence: CDR1 MNHEY, CDR2 SMNVEV (reference sequence). There are 16 residues in the CDR3. In the original processing: Estimated nucleated cell counts came from reference gene primer amplification. Measured with immunoSEQ multiplex PCR; TCRdb has only the in-frame clones, and not every one. That table is the source of V, J and clone size, and D and trimming were worked out from the DNA. The repertoire includes under 200,000 clones, roughly 84% of them detected once, and 7% to 8% sits in the top ten.

Material: PBMCs or T cells enriched from blood (not recorded which). This chain uses TRBV27 with TRBJ2-1; 10 bases fit TRBD2. The clonotype was recovered from a woman aged 45-60 years who had recovered from COVID-19. The CDR3: CASSANLAGVRLGQFF. The CDR3 DNA reads as TGTGCCAGCAGCGCCAATCTAGCGGGAGTAAGACTCGGGCAGTTCTTC.